The TCR beta chain described here comes from a study of control samples from healthy donors and cancer patients. Germline loops: CDR1 SGHDN, CDR2 FVKESK. The germline V and J ends were trimmed by 1 base and 8 bases, with 5 bases remaining between them. The CDR3 sequence is 11 residues long. Using immunoSEQ multiplex PCR, the repertoire was profiled, and TCRdb retains in-frame clones only, with some absent. Among over 100,000 clones listed, about 91% were seen once. This rearrangement joins TRBV14 to TRBJ1-2; D is ambiguous. This TCR was recovered from a man aged 40-49 years in good health. Material: blood. The chain's CDR3 is CASSQGGGYTF. The CDR3 bases are TGTGCCAGCAGCCAAGGAGGGGGCTACACCTTC.